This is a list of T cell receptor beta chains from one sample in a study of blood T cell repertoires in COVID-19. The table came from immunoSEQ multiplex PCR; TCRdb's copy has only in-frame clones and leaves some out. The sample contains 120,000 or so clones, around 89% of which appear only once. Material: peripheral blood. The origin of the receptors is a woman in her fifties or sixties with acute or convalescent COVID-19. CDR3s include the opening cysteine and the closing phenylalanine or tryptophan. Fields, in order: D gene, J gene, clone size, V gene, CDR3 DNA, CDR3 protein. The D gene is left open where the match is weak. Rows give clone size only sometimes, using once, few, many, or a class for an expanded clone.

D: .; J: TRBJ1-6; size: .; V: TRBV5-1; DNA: TGCGCCAGCAGCTCCTCCAGCCCTATGGGACAATTCAGTTCACCCCTCCACTTT; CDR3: CASSSSSPMGQFSSPLHF
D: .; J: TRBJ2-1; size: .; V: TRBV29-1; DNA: TGCAGCGTTGTAATAGCGGTGGGGAATGAGCAGTTCTTC; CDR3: CSVVIAVGNEQFF
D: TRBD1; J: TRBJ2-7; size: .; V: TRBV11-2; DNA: TGTGCCAGCAGGTTGGGGACAGGGGCCACTAACGAGCAGTACTTC; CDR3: CASRLGTGATNEQYF
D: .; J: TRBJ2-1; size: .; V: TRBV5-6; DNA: TGTGCCAGCAGCTTGACCGACAGCTATTACAATGAGCAGTTCTTC; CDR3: CASSLTDSYYNEQFF
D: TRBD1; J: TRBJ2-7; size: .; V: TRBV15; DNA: TGTGCCACCAGCGCCGACAGGGTCGGCGAGCAGTACTTC; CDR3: CATSADRVGEQYF
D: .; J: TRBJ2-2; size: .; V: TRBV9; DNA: TGTGCCAGCAGCGTAGGAAATTCGGTTAACACCGGGGAGCTGTTTTTT; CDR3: CASSVGNSVNTGELFF
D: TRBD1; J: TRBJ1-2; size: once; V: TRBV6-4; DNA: TGTGCCAGCAGATCTACCGGACAGGGCGGGGGTAACTATGGCTACACCTTC; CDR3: CASRSTGQGGGNYGYTF
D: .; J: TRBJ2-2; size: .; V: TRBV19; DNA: TGTGCCAGTATACTAACACAGGGAGCGCACACCGGGGAGCTGTTTTTT; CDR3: CASILTQGAHTGELFF
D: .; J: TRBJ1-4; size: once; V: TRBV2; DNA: TGTGCCAGCAGCCCCTATAGAGAAAAACTGTTTTTT; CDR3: CASSPYREKLFF
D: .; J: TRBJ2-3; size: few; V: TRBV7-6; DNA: TGTGCCAGCAGCTCGGGCACAGATACGCAGTATTTT; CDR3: CASSSGTDTQYF
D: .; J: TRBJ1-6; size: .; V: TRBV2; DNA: TGTGCCAGCAGTGACGACAGGAAGGATAATTCACCCCTCCACTTT; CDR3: CASSDDRKDNSPLHF
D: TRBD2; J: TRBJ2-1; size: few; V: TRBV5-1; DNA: TGCGCCAGCAGCTTGGGTCAGCGGGAGAGGGGTGAGCAGTTCTTC; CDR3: CASSLGQRERGEQFF
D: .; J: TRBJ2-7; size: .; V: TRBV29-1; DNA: TGCAGCGTCGGACTATTCTACGAGCAGTACTTC; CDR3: CSVGLFYEQYF
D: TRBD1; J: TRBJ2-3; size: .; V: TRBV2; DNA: TGTGCCAGCAGTCCGGGACAGGGGGCCGCCGGATCGCAGTATTTT; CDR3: CASSPGQGAAGSQYF
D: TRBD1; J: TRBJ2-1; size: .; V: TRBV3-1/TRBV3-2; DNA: TGTGCCAGCAGCCAAGGGAAACGAACAGGGGGGAATGAGCAGTTCTTC; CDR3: CASSQGKRTGGNEQFF
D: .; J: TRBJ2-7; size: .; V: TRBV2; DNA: TGTGCCAGCAAGGGGTTGGGCATTTACTACGAGCAGTACTTC; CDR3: CASKGLGIYYEQYF
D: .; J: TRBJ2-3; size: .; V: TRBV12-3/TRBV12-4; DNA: TGTGCCAGCGGCCGGGGATTGACAGATACGCAGTATTTT; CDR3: CASGRGLTDTQYF
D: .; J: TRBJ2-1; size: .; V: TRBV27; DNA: TGTGCCAGCAGTTCCGGGTCGCTGTACAATGAGCAGTTCTTC; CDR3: CASSSGSLYNEQFF
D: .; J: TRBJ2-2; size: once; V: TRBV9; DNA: TGTGCCAGCAGCGTAGGGATTACAGGGAACACCGGGGAGCTGTTTTTT; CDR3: CASSVGITGNTGELFF
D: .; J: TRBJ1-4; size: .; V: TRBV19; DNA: TGTGCCAGTAGGGACGGGGCAACTAATGAAAAACTGTTTTTT; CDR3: CASRDGATNEKLFF
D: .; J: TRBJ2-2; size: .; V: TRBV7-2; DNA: TGTGCCAGCAGCTTGAAGCTAGCGCTGAACACCGGGGAGCTGTTTTTT; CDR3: CASSLKLALNTGELFF
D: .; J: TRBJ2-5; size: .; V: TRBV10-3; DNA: TGTGCCATCAGTGGCCAGGCCAGAGAGACCCAGTACTTC; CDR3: CAISGQARETQYF
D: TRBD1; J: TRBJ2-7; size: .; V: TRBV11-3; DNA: TGTGCCAGCAGCTTAGGACAGGGCTTCAACGAGCAGTACTTC; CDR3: CASSLGQGFNEQYF
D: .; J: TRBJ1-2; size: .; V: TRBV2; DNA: TGTGCCAGCCTTCGAGGGAATCGTAACTATGGCTACACCTTC; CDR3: CASLRGNRNYGYTF
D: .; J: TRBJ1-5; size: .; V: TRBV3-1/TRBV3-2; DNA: TGTGCCAGCAGCCACCGGAGCAGGGGTGGCCAGCCCCAGCATTTT; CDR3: CASSHRSRGGQPQHF
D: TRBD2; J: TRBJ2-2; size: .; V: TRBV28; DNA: TGTGCCAGTCTTCCCCAGTGGGAGGGAACCGGGGAGCTGTTTTTT; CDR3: CASLPQWEGTGELFF
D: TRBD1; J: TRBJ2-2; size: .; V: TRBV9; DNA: TGTGCCAGCAGCGTAGGGGGACAGGGGAGGACCGGGGAGCTGTTTTTT; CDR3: CASSVGGQGRTGELFF
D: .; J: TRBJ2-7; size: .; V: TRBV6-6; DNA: TGTGCCAGCAGCCCCCCGGGTCGATACGAGCAGTACTTC; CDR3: CASSPPGRYEQYF
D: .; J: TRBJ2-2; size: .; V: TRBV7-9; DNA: TGTGCCAGCAGCTTCAGGGGGGTTGAGGCCGGGGAGCTGTTTTTT; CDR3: CASSFRGVEAGELFF
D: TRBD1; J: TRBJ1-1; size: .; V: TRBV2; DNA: TGTGCCAGCAGCGAACAGGGGACCGTGGGAACTGAAGCTTTCTTT; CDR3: CASSEQGTVGTEAFF
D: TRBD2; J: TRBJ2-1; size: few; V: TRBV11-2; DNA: TGTGCCAGCAGGCGGCGGGAGACTAGCGGCTACAATGAGCAGTTCTTC; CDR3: CASRRRETSGYNEQFF
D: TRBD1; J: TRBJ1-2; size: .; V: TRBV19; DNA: TGTGCCAGTACCGGGCAGGGGGCGTCCGGCTACACCTTC; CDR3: CASTGQGASGYTF
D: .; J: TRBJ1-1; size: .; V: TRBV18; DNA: TGTGCCAGCTCACCACGGGCGGGCAGTCGATTCTCTGAAGCTTTCTTT; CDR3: CASSPRAGSRFSEAFF
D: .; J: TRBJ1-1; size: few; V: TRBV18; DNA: TGTGCCAGCTCACAAAACCGACAGAACACTGAAGCTTTCTTT; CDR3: CASSQNRQNTEAFF
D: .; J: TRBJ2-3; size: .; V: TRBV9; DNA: TGTGCCAGCAGCGGGGACATTACGGGGGATACGCAGTATTTT; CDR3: CASSGDITGDTQYF
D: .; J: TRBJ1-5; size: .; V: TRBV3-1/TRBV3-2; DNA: TGTGCCAGCAGCCAAGATTTCAGGGTGCAGAATCAGCCCCAGCATTTT; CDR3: CASSQDFRVQNQPQHF
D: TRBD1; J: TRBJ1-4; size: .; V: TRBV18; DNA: TGTGCCAGCTCACCGGGACAGATGTATGAAAAACTGTTTTTT; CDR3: CASSPGQMYEKLFF
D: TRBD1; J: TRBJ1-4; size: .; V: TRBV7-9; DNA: TGTGCCAGCAGCCGACAGGGGGTCTATGAAAAACTGTTTTTT; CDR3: CASSRQGVYEKLFF
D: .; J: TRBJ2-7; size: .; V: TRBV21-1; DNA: TGTGCCAGCAGCAAAGTCCGCCCCGGGAGTGAAGTAAATGAGCAGTACTTC; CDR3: CASSKVRPGSEVNEQYF
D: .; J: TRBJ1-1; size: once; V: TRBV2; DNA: TGTGCCAGTAACCTGGGGCTCCCGGGCACTGAAGCTTTCTTT; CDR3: CASNLGLPGTEAFF
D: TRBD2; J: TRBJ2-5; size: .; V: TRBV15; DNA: TGTGCCACCGAGGCAGCGGGGAGCCCTCAAGAGACCCAGTACTTC; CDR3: CATEAAGSPQETQYF
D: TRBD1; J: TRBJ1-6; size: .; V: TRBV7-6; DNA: TGTGCCAGCAGCCGGACAGGGTGGGATTCACCCCTCCACTTT; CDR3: CASSRTGWDSPLHF
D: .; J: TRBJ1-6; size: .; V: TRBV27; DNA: TGTGCCAGCCGTCCGGAGGGAGGATCACCCCTCCACTTT; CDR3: CASRPEGGSPLHF
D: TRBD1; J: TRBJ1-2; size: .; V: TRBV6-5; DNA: TGTGCCAGCAGTTACTCCCAGGGGGTCGATGGCTACACCTTC; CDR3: CASSYSQGVDGYTF
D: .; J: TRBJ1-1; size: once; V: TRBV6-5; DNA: TGTGCCAGCAGTTACTCTAAGACGGGCACTGAAGCTTTCTTT; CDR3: CASSYSKTGTEAFF
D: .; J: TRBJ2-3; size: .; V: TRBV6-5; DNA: TGTGCCAGCAGTTTCTCGGCGGGGAACACAGATACGCAGTATTTT; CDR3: CASSFSAGNTDTQYF
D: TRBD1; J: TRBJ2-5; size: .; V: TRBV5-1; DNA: TGCGCCAGCAGCTTGACAGGGGCGCTCCAAGAGACCCAGTACTTC; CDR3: CASSLTGALQETQYF